The rows below give T cell receptor beta chains drawn from one sample of a study of control samples from healthy donors and cancer patients. The method was immunoSEQ multiplex PCR; TCRdb's version includes in-frame clones alone and lacks a portion of them. The sample lists 150,000 to 180,000 clones; about 93% were seen once. Sequenced material: blood. The receptors derive from a man aged 50 to 59 in good health. CDR3s include the opening cysteine and the closing phenylalanine or tryptophan. The order of the fields is CDR3 protein, CDR3 DNA, J gene, V gene, D gene, clone size. D genes are given only for firm matches. Expanded clones get a size class; other rows say once, few or many, or leave the size out.

cdr3_aa: CASSQNIGQGIYEQYF; cdr3_nt: TGTGCCAGCAGCCAAAATATTGGACAGGGGATCTACGAGCAGTACTTC; j_call: TRBJ2-7; v_call: TRBV16; d_call: TRBD1; clone_size: -
cdr3_aa: CATSRGLQVGEKLFF; cdr3_nt: TGTGCCACCAGCAGGGGACTACAGGTCGGTGAAAAACTGTTTTTT; j_call: TRBJ1-4; v_call: TRBV15; d_call: -; clone_size: -
cdr3_aa: CASSIAGSGNTIYF; cdr3_nt: TGTGCCAGTAGTATCGCAGGCTCTGGAAACACCATATATTTT; j_call: TRBJ1-3; v_call: TRBV19; d_call: -; clone_size: -
cdr3_aa: CASSLNRDGEQFF; cdr3_nt: TGTGCCAGCAGCTTAAACAGGGATGGCGAGCAGTTCTTC; j_call: TRBJ2-1; v_call: TRBV11-2; d_call: -; clone_size: -
cdr3_aa: CASSLAVGRLSGNTIYF; cdr3_nt: TGCGCCAGCAGCTTGGCCGTAGGCAGGCTCTCTGGAAACACCATATATTTT; j_call: TRBJ1-3; v_call: TRBV5-1; d_call: -; clone_size: -
cdr3_aa: CASSLCGRCEQFF; cdr3_nt: TGTGCCAGCAGTCTGTGCGGGAGGTGTGAGCAGTTCTTC; j_call: TRBJ2-1; v_call: TRBV6-2/TRBV6-3; d_call: TRBD2; clone_size: -
cdr3_aa: CASSLSDQNQPQHF; cdr3_nt: TGTGCCAGCAGCTTAAGCGACCAAAATCAGCCCCAGCATTTT; j_call: TRBJ1-5; v_call: TRBV11-2; d_call: -; clone_size: -
cdr3_aa: CASSLGRSYEQYF; cdr3_nt: TGCGCCAGCAGCTTGGGACGGTCCTACGAGCAGTACTTC; j_call: TRBJ2-7; v_call: TRBV5-1; d_call: -; clone_size: -
cdr3_aa: CASSHRGSGNQPQHF; cdr3_nt: TGTGCCAGCAGCCACAGGGGCAGCGGCAATCAGCCCCAGCATTTT; j_call: TRBJ1-5; v_call: TRBV6-5; d_call: TRBD1; clone_size: -
cdr3_aa: CASSAPGLAGADTQYF; cdr3_nt: TGTGCCAGCAGCGCTCCGGGACTAGCGGGAGCCGATACGCAGTATTTT; j_call: TRBJ2-3; v_call: TRBV2; d_call: TRBD2; clone_size: -
cdr3_aa: CASRQRDATGPQHF; cdr3_nt: TGTGCCAGCAGACAACGGGACGCCACCGGGCCCCAGCATTTT; j_call: TRBJ1-5; v_call: TRBV2; d_call: -; clone_size: once
cdr3_aa: CASSQLIGLNDEQFF; cdr3_nt: TGTGCCAGCAGCCAACTAATTGGGCTAAACGACGAGCAGTTCTTC; j_call: TRBJ2-1; v_call: TRBV3-1/TRBV3-2; d_call: -; clone_size: -
cdr3_aa: CASRDFSTDTQYF; cdr3_nt: TGCGCCAGCCGGGACTTCAGCACAGATACGCAGTATTTT; j_call: TRBJ2-3; v_call: TRBV5-1; d_call: -; clone_size: once
cdr3_aa: CASSFGLEGYTF; cdr3_nt: TGTGCCAGCAGCTTTGGGCTTGAGGGCTACACCTTC; j_call: TRBJ1-2; v_call: TRBV5-6; d_call: -; clone_size: -
cdr3_aa: CASRPRKSGGDTQYF; cdr3_nt: TGTGCCAGCAGGCCTAGAAAGAGCGGTGGAGATACGCAGTATTTT; j_call: TRBJ2-3; v_call: TRBV2; d_call: -; clone_size: once
cdr3_aa: CASSTRQSGWETQYF; cdr3_nt: TGCGCCAGCAGCACACGACAGAGCGGATGGGAGACCCAGTACTTC; j_call: TRBJ2-5; v_call: TRBV5-1; d_call: -; clone_size: once
cdr3_aa: CASSRMTGLYNEQFF; cdr3_nt: TGTGCCAGCTCCAGAATGACAGGGCTATACAATGAGCAGTTCTTC; j_call: TRBJ2-1; v_call: TRBV28; d_call: TRBD1; clone_size: once
cdr3_aa: CASSSYYAEWDDRPSSYEQYF; cdr3_nt: TGTGCCAGCAGTTCCTATTATGCCGAGTGGGACGACAGGCCCTCGAGCTACGAGCAGTACTTC; j_call: TRBJ2-7; v_call: TRBV28; d_call: -; clone_size: -
cdr3_aa: CASSVAFQGLTSGANVPTF; cdr3_nt: TGTGCCAGCAGCGTAGCTTTTCAGGGCCTGACCTCTGGGGCCAACGTCCCGACTTTC; j_call: TRBJ2-6; v_call: TRBV9; d_call: -; clone_size: -
cdr3_aa: CASSQVLGTSNTGELFF; cdr3_nt: TGCGCCAGCAGCCAAGTGTTGGGGACGTCGAACACCGGGGAGCTGTTTTTT; j_call: TRBJ2-2; v_call: TRBV4-1; d_call: -; clone_size: -
cdr3_aa: CASSLGRTSGRNTGELFF; cdr3_nt: TGTGCCAGCAGCTTAGGGCGGACTAGCGGGAGGAACACCGGGGAGCTGTTTTTT; j_call: TRBJ2-2; v_call: TRBV7-8; d_call: TRBD2; clone_size: once
cdr3_aa: CASSPTRFEQYF; cdr3_nt: TGTGCCAGCAGCCCAACGAGGTTCGAGCAGTACTTC; j_call: TRBJ2-7; v_call: TRBV7-2; d_call: -; clone_size: -
cdr3_aa: CASSITPYGYTF; cdr3_nt: TGTGCCAGTAGTATAACACCCTATGGCTACACCTTC; j_call: TRBJ1-2; v_call: TRBV19; d_call: -; clone_size: once
cdr3_aa: CASSEEGKMNTEAFF; cdr3_nt: TGTGCCAGCAGTGAAGAAGGGAAGATGAACACTGAAGCTTTCTTT; j_call: TRBJ1-1; v_call: TRBV2; d_call: -; clone_size: -
cdr3_aa: CASSLSIGPEVNYGYTF; cdr3_nt: TGTGCCAGCAGCTTGTCAATCGGACCTGAAGTAAACTATGGCTACACCTTC; j_call: TRBJ1-2; v_call: TRBV5-8; d_call: -; clone_size: -
cdr3_aa: CASSLGPTKETQYF; cdr3_nt: TGCGCCAGCAGCTTGGGCCCAACTAAAGAGACCCAGTACTTC; j_call: TRBJ2-5; v_call: TRBV5-1; d_call: -; clone_size: -
cdr3_aa: CASSPMGTSGSSYNEQFF; cdr3_nt: TGTGCCAGCAGCCCAATGGGGACTAGCGGGTCCTCCTACAATGAGCAGTTCTTC; j_call: TRBJ2-1; v_call: TRBV11-2; d_call: TRBD2; clone_size: -
cdr3_aa: CASSPGGRAYEQYF; cdr3_nt: TGTGCCAGCAGTCCTGGGGGCAGAGCCTACGAGCAGTACTTC; j_call: TRBJ2-7; v_call: TRBV28; d_call: -; clone_size: -
cdr3_aa: CAWGTEKETQYF; cdr3_nt: TGTGCCTGGGGGACAGAAAAAGAGACCCAGTACTTC; j_call: TRBJ2-5; v_call: TRBV30; d_call: TRBD1; clone_size: -
cdr3_aa: CASSLEVFWASTGELFF; cdr3_nt: TGCGCCAGCAGCTTGGAGGTCTTCTGGGCCAGTACCGGGGAGCTGTTTTTT; j_call: TRBJ2-2; v_call: TRBV5-1; d_call: -; clone_size: -
cdr3_aa: CASSQRIDVGDGLAKNIQYF; cdr3_nt: TGTGCCAGCAGCCAAAGGATAGACGTGGGAGACGGGCTAGCCAAAAACATTCAGTACTTC; j_call: TRBJ2-4; v_call: TRBV4-2; d_call: -; clone_size: few
cdr3_aa: CASSLAWARVGRQPQHF; cdr3_nt: TGTGCCAGCAGCTTGGCCTGGGCGAGGGTAGGGCGTCAGCCCCAGCATTTT; j_call: TRBJ1-5; v_call: TRBV5-5; d_call: -; clone_size: -
cdr3_aa: CASSLGGRGRNTIYF; cdr3_nt: TGTGCCAGCAGTTTAGGGGGTCGGGGTCGAAACACCATATATTTT; j_call: TRBJ1-3; v_call: TRBV27; d_call: -; clone_size: -
cdr3_aa: CSASGRSNSPLHF; cdr3_nt: TGCAGTGCTAGTGGGCGGTCGAATTCACCCCTCCACTTT; j_call: TRBJ1-6; v_call: TRBV20-1; d_call: -; clone_size: -
cdr3_aa: CASSLGPGTVYEQYF; cdr3_nt: TGTGCCAGCAGTTTAGGGCCGGGCACAGTCTACGAGCAGTACTTC; j_call: TRBJ2-7; v_call: TRBV27; d_call: -; clone_size: -
cdr3_aa: CASIGPGPNYGYTF; cdr3_nt: TGTGCCAGTATCGGTCCAGGGCCTAACTATGGCTACACCTTC; j_call: TRBJ1-2; v_call: TRBV19; d_call: -; clone_size: -
cdr3_aa: CASSLRGQIPPYEQYF; cdr3_nt: TGTGCCAGCAGTTTAAGGGGTCAGATCCCCCCCTACGAGCAGTACTTC; j_call: TRBJ2-7; v_call: TRBV28; d_call: -; clone_size: -
cdr3_aa: CASSTGTGGLEQYF; cdr3_nt: TGTGCCAGCAGCACCGGGACAGGGGGGTTAGAGCAGTACTTC; j_call: TRBJ2-7; v_call: TRBV7-9; d_call: TRBD1; clone_size: -
cdr3_aa: CAISENQETQYF; cdr3_nt: TGTGCCATCAGTGAAAACCAAGAGACCCAGTACTTC; j_call: TRBJ2-5; v_call: TRBV10-3; d_call: -; clone_size: -
cdr3_aa: CASSLGTSGRTGTQYF; cdr3_nt: TGTGCCAGCAGTCTCGGGACTAGCGGGAGGACGGGGACCCAGTACTTC; j_call: TRBJ2-5; v_call: TRBV28; d_call: TRBD2; clone_size: few
cdr3_aa: CASSIGPSNTEAFF; cdr3_nt: TGTGCCAGCAGCATTGGACCGTCGAACACTGAAGCTTTCTTT; j_call: TRBJ1-1; v_call: TRBV7-3; d_call: -; clone_size: -
cdr3_aa: CASSESVAGAAEQYF; cdr3_nt: TGCGCCAGCAGTGAGTCAGTAGCGGGAGCCGCCGAGCAGTACTTC; j_call: TRBJ2-7; v_call: TRBV10-1; d_call: TRBD2; clone_size: -
cdr3_aa: CASTSRPIERWGHYGYTF; cdr3_nt: TGTGCCAGCACCTCACGCCCGATCGAAAGGTGGGGGCACTATGGCTACACCTTC; j_call: TRBJ1-2; v_call: TRBV21-1; d_call: -; clone_size: -
cdr3_aa: CASSPLQLNTEAFF; cdr3_nt: TGTGCCAGCTCACCACTACAGCTCAACACTGAAGCTTTCTTT; j_call: TRBJ1-1; v_call: TRBV18; d_call: -; clone_size: -
cdr3_aa: CASSRDPGPFYEQYF; cdr3_nt: TGTGCCAGCTCACGGGATCCGGGCCCTTTCTACGAGCAGTACTTC; j_call: TRBJ2-7; v_call: TRBV18; d_call: -; clone_size: -
cdr3_aa: CSVVPGQETQYF; cdr3_nt: TGCAGCGTTGTACCGGGACAAGAGACCCAGTACTTC; j_call: TRBJ2-5; v_call: TRBV29-1; d_call: -; clone_size: -
cdr3_aa: CASSQGGISYEQYF; cdr3_nt: TGTGCCAGCAGCCAGGGAGGAATCTCCTACGAGCAGTACTTC; j_call: TRBJ2-7; v_call: TRBV3-1/TRBV3-2; d_call: -; clone_size: -
cdr3_aa: CASSLSRDRAEKLFF; cdr3_nt: TGTGCCAGCAGCTTAAGCCGGGACAGGGCTGAAAAACTGTTTTTT; j_call: TRBJ1-4; v_call: TRBV7-9; d_call: TRBD1; clone_size: -
cdr3_aa: CASTGQTRIEQYF; cdr3_nt: TGTGCCAGCACCGGACAGACTCGTATCGAGCAGTACTTC; j_call: TRBJ2-7; v_call: TRBV2; d_call: -; clone_size: -
cdr3_aa: CASSLAGGTEAFF; cdr3_nt: TGTGCCAGCAGTTTAGCGGGGGGCACTGAAGCTTTCTTT; j_call: TRBJ1-1; v_call: TRBV12-3/TRBV12-4; d_call: -; clone_size: -
cdr3_aa: CASRAGHQSLTDTQYF; cdr3_nt: TGTGCCAGCAGGGCCGGGCATCAGTCTTTGACAGATACGCAGTATTTT; j_call: TRBJ2-3; v_call: TRBV7-6; d_call: -; clone_size: once
cdr3_aa: CASSPRGQGLNYGYTF; cdr3_nt: TGTGCCAGCAGTCCGAGGGGACAGGGCCTGAACTATGGCTACACCTTC; j_call: TRBJ1-2; v_call: TRBV27; d_call: TRBD1; clone_size: -
cdr3_aa: CASSLGGTDTQYF; cdr3_nt: TGTGCCAGCAGCTTAGGAGGGACAGATACGCAGTATTTT; j_call: TRBJ2-3; v_call: TRBV7-2; d_call: -; clone_size: -
cdr3_aa: CASRRDRGVRLPGSTGELFF; cdr3_nt: TGTGCCAGTAGGAGGGACAGGGGAGTAAGGCTACCAGGTTCCACCGGGGAGCTGTTTTTT; j_call: TRBJ2-2; v_call: TRBV19; d_call: TRBD1; clone_size: -